These 13 T cell receptor beta chains came from one sample sequenced in a study of blood T cell repertoires in COVID-19. Data came from immunoSEQ multiplex PCR; TCRdb stores just in-frame clones and leaves some out. The sample has 120,000 or so clones, roughly four fifths seen once. Material: peripheral blood. These receptors were obtained from a woman between 45 and 65 years old with acute or convalescent COVID-19.

This chain uses TRBV27 with TRBJ2-7, with 12 nucleotides matching TRBD2. The CDR3 contains 17 residues. With V trimmed by 2 bases and J by 7 bases, 12 bases remained unmatched. CDR1 and CDR2 from the germline V gene are MNHEY and SMNVEV (reference sequence). The CDR3 reads CASSLIRTSGIGREQYF. CDR3 sequence (DNA): TGTGCCAGCAGTTTAATACGGACTAGCGGGATCGGTAGAGAGCAGTACTTC.

J is TRBJ2-7 and V is TRBV7-2; 9 nucleotides agree with TRBD1. The CDR3 has 14 amino acids. The V and J ends lost 5 bases and 3 bases, in that order; junction bases with no gene match: 5. Germline V gives CDR1 SGHTA, CDR2 FQGNSA. CDR3 sequence reads: CASSKTGGGYEQYF. Here the CDR3 DNA reads TGTGCCAGCAGCAAAACAGGGGGCGGCTACGAGCAGTACTTC.

The chain couples TRBV7-9 to TRBJ1-1; D perhaps matches TRBD1 (5 bases). Germline V gene sequence: CDR1 SEHNR, CDR2 FQNEAQ (reference sequence). The CDR3 contains 14 residues. Trimming cost V 2 bases and J 4 bases, with 11 bases left between them. CDR3 sequence (DNA): TGTGCCAGCAGCTTACAGGGTTTGGGCACTGAAGCTTTCTTT. It is translated as CASSLQGLGTEAFF.

This chain uses TRBV6-2 or TRBV6-3 with TRBJ1-2; D is perhaps TRBD1 (5 bases). V shed 5 bases and J shed 0 bases, with 10 bases lying between them. The germline CDR1 and CDR2 sequences are MNHEY and SVGEGT. The CDR3 is 14 residues long. CDR3 sequence (DNA): TGTGCCAGCAGTGGCAGGGTGGCTAACTATGGCTACACCTTC. The encoded protein is CASSGRVANYGYTF.

This clone was detected only once. The chain recombines TRBV30 with TRBJ2-3; 9 bases are shared with TRBD2. V lost 3 bases to trimming and J lost 2 bases; unmatched junction nucleotides: 6. There are 15 residues in the CDR3. Germline CDR1 and CDR2: GTSNPN and SVGIG (reference sequence). DNA of the CDR3: TGTGCCTGGAGACTTAGCGGGGGATTCACAGATACGCAGTATTTT. This gives the protein CAWRLSGGFTDTQYF.

The chain employs TRBV6-1 and TRBJ1-2; 12 bases align to TRBD1. The CDR3 consists of 16 residues. The junction had 4 bases not matched to a gene; V was cut back by 2 bases and J by 3 bases. Germline loops: CDR1 MNHNS, CDR2 SASEGT. The CDR3 DNA reads as TGTGCCAGCAGTGAAACCGGGACAGGGGGCGACTATGGCTACACCTTC. Protein: CASSETGTGGDYGYTF.

The chain recombines TRBV4-2 with TRBJ1-5; D is unresolved. CDR3 length: 15 residues. CDR1 is LGHNA, CDR2 YNFKEQ, per germline. The ends were cut back, 1 base at V and 1 base at J, with 8 bases in the middle. CDR3 sequence (DNA): TGTGCCAGCAGCCAAGGAGTACAGAGCAATCAGCCCCAGCATTTT. Its protein product is CASSQGVQSNQPQHF.

The chain is built from TRBV5-6 and TRBJ1-2; no definite D call. This CDR3 comprises 12 residues. Germline V CDR1 and CDR2: SGHDT, YYEEEE. V gave up 4 bases and J gave up 5 bases, with 9 bases separating them. The CDR3 bases are TGTGCCAGCAGCCTGTTTAAATATGGCTACACCTTC. It yields the protein CASSLFKYGYTF.

The CDR3 loop reads CASSQNGGSDGYTF. The CDR3 bases are TGTGCCAGCAGCCAAAACGGGGGGAGCGACGGCTACACCTTC. V and J are TRBV3-1 (or the pseudogene TRBV3-2) and TRBJ1-2; D possibly corresponds to TRBD1 (5 bases). There are 14 residues in the CDR3. The V gene lost 2 bases and the J gene lost 8 bases, with 15 bases spanning the gap. Germline V gene data show CDR1 as LGHDT and CDR2 as YNNKEL (reference sequence).

This rearrangement joins TRBV27 to TRBJ2-1; 10 bases are shared with TRBD2. V was pared by 5 bases and J by 14 bases, with 12 bases of the junction left unmatched. This CDR3 region has 14 residues. Germline CDR1 reads MNHEY; CDR2 reads SMNVEV (reference sequence). The CDR3 sequence: CASSQPGLATWEFF. CDR3 sequence (DNA): TGTGCCAGCAGTCAGCCGGGACTAGCGACGTGGGAGTTCTTC.

This clone was detected a few times. V usage is TRBV9 and J usage is TRBJ1-5; the D is unclear. Germline CDR1 reads SGDLS; CDR2 reads YYNGEE. V lost 0 bases, J lost 3 bases, and 10 bases lay in between. The CDR3 is 15 residues long. CDR3: CASSVGGGDNQPQHF. The CDR3 coding sequence is TGTGCCAGCAGCGTAGGTGGAGGCGACAATCAGCCCCAGCATTTT. Full variable domain (remainder filled in from reference TRBV9 and TRBJ1-5): DSGVTQTPKHLITATGQRVTLRCSPRSGDLSVYWYQQSLDQGLQFLIQYYNGEERAKGNILERFSAQQFPDLHSELNLSSLELGDSALYFCASSVGGGDNQPQHFGDGTRLSIL.

This chain uses TRBV13 with TRBJ2-1, with 9 positions matching TRBD2. Germline-derived CDR1 and CDR2 are PRHDT and FYEKMQ (reference sequence). V gave up 3 bases and J gave up 4 bases; unmatched junction bases: 10. The CDR3 totals 17 residues. In DNA form, the CDR3 reads TGTGCCAGCAGCTTGGCAGCGGCGGGGGGGCCATACAATGAGCAGTTCTTC. It encodes CASSLAAAGGPYNEQFF. Looking up the rest from reference TRBV13 and TRBJ2-1 gives the full variable domain: AAGVIQSPRHLIKEKRETATLKCYPIPRHDTVYWYQQGPGQDPQFLISFYEKMQSDKGSIPDRFSAQQFSDYHSELNMSSLELGDSALYFCASSLAAAGGPYNEQFFGPGTRLTVL.

The V and J genes are TRBV28 and TRBJ2-5, with 8 bases fitting TRBD2. The V gene end was trimmed by 6 bases and the J gene end by 5 bases; junction bases not matched to a gene: 8. The CDR3 has 14 amino acids. Germline V gene data show CDR1 as MDHEN and CDR2 as SYDVKM. The CDR3 nucleotides are TGTGCCAGCAGGGGAGCGGGAGTGGATGAGACCCAGTACTTC. Translated, it gives CASRGAGVDETQYF.